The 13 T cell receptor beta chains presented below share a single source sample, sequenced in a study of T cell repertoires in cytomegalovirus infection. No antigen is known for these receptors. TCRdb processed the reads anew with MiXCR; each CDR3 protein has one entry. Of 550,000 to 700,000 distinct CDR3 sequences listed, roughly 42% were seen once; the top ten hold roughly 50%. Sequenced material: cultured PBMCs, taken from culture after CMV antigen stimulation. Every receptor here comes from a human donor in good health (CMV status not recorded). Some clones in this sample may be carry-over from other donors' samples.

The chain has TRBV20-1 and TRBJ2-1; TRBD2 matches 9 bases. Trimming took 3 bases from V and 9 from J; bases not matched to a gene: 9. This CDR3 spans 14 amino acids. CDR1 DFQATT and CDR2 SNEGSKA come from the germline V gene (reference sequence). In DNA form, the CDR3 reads TGCAGTGCTAGTGGGCTAGCGGGGTCGGTTGAGCAGTTCTTC. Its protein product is CSASGLAGSVEQFF.

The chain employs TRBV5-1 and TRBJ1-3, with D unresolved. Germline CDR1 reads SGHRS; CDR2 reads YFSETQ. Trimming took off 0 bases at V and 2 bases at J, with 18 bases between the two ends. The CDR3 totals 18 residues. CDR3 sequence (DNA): TGCGCCAGCAGCTTGGAAAGCCAGCATCAATTTCCTGGAAACACCATATATTTT. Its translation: CASSLESQHQFPGNTIYF.

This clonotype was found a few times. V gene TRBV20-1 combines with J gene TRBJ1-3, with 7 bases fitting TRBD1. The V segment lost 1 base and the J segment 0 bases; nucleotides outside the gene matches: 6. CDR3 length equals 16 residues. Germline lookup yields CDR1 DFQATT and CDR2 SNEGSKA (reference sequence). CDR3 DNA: TGCAGTGCTAGAGCCAGGGGGGCCAGCTCTGGAAACACCATATATTTT. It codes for CSARARGASSGNTIYF.

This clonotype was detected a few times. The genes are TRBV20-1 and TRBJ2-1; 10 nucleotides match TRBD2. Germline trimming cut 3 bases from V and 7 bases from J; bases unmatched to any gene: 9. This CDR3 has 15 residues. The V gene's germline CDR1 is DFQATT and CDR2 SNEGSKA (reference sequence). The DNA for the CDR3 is TGCAGTGCTAGCTACAGCGGGAGGGCCTCAAATGAGCAGTTCTTC. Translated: CSASYSGRASNEQFF.

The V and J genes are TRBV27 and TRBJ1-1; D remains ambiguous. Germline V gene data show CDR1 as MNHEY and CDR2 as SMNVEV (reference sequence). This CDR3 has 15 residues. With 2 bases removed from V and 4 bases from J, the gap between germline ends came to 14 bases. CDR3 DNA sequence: TGTGCCAGCAGTTTAGGCCCCCGAGTGGGCACTGAAGCTTTCTTT. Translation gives CASSLGPRVGTEAFF.

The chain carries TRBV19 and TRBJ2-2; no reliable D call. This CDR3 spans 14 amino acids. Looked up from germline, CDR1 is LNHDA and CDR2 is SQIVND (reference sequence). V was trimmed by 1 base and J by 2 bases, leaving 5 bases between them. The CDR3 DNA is TGTGCCAGTAGTATAGGAGTCAACACCGGGGAGCTGTTTTTT. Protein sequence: CASSIGVNTGELFF.

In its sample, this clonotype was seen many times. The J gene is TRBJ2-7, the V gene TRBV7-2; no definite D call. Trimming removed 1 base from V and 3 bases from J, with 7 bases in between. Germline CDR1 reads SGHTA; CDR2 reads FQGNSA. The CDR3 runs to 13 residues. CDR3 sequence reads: CASSLVGFYEQYF. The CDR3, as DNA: TGTGCCAGCAGCTTAGTGGGGTTCTACGAGCAGTACTTC.

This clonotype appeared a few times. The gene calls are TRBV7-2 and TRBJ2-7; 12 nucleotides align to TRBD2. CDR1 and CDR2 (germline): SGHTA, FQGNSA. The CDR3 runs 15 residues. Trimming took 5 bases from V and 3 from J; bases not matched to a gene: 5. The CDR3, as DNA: TGTGCCAGCAGCCGACCGACTAGCGGGAGCTACGAGCAGTACTTC. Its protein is CASSRPTSGSYEQYF.

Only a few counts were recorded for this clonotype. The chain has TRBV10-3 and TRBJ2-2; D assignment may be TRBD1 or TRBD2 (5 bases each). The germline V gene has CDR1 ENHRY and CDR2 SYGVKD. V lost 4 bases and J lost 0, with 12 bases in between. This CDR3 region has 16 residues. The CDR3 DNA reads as TGTGCCATCAGTGGGGGACGTATGACGAACACCGGGGAGCTGTTTTTT. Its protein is CAISGGRMTNTGELFF.

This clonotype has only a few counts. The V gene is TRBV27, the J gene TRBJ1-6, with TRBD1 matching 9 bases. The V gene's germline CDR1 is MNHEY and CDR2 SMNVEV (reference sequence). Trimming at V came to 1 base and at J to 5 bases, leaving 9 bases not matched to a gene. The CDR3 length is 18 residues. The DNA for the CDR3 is TGTGCCAGCAGTTTATTAGGGACAGGGCCAAGGAATAATTCACCCCTCCACTTT. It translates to CASSLLGTGPRNNSPLHF.

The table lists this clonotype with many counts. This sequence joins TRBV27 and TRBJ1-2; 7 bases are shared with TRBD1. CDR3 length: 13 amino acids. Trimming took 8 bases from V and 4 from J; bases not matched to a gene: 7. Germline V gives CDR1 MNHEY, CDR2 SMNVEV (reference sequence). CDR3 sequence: CASGGQYSYGYTF. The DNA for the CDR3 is TGTGCCAGCGGGGGACAGTACTCCTATGGCTACACCTTC.

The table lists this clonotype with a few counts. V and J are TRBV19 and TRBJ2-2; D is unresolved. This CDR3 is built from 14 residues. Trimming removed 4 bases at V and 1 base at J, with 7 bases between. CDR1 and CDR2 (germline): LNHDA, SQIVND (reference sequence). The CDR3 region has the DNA TGTGCCAGTAGTACTGCCAGGAACACCGGGGAGCTGTTTTTT. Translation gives CASSTARNTGELFF.

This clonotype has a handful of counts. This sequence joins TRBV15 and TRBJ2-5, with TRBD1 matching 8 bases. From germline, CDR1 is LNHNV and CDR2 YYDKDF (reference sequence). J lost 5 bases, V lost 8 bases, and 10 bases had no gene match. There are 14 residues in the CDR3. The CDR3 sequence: CATRRDRFLETQYF. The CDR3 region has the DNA TGTGCCACCCGACGGGACAGGTTTTTGGAGACCCAGTACTTC.